This TCR beta chain was retrieved from a study of cytomegalovirus exposure and HLA in healthy donors. About the study: Falling in the Caucasian-associated ancestry cluster were about 82% of 350 to 400 genotyped donors. General study results and limits: Differences between HLA loci emerged in a later analysis of TCR association rates, with DRB1 most and HLA-C fewest. Earlier results showed most TCR beta V segments being productive about 87% or about 30% of the time. The authors listed around 150 TCR beta chains as cytomegalovirus-associated.

V lost 2 bases and J lost 4, with 6 bases in between. CDR3 length equals 12 residues. Germline assignment: CDR1 SNHLY and CDR2 FYNNEI. Both 60 Vbeta primers and 13 Jbeta primers went into the PCR. Sequencing used immunoSEQ multiplex PCR; TCRdb keeps in-frame clones, though not all of them. The table lists 130,000 or so clones, approximately 9% of them singletons. With respect to this clone: The antigen is unknown.

The V call is TRBV2, the J call TRBJ2-7; D may be TRBD2 (5 bases). The sample taken for sequencing was PBMCs. The receptor comes from a woman aged 35 to 49 in good health and CMV-seropositive. CDR3 bases: TGTGCCAGCAGTGAAACGGGATACGAGCAGTACTTC. This codes for CASSETGYEQYF.